This T cell receptor beta chain is drawn from a study of identical twins. Via MiXCR, TCRdb re-called the 5' RACE reads, giving one row per CDR3 protein. The sample has around 250,000 distinct CDR3 sequences; around 7% are singletons. In its sample, this clonotype was seen a few times. The CDR3 has 12 residues. Trimming removed 3 bases at V and 10 bases at J, with 12 bases between. Germline V gene sequence: CDR1 MNHNS, CDR2 SASEGT. The same specimen was also included in a second study, on yellow fever vaccine responses in identical twins.

This receptor was obtained from a woman aged 18-30 years in good health. Sequencing was done on a sample of memory (CD45RO+) T cells sorted from blood. This chain joins TRBV6-1 and TRBJ1-1; D unclear. In nucleotides, the CDR3 is TGTGCCAGCAGTGATAAGTTAGTCGGAGCTTTCTTT. Its translation is CASSDKLVGAFF.